Listed below are T cell receptor beta chains from one sample, sequenced in a study of T cell responses to AZD1222 COVID-19 vaccine. Using immunoSEQ multiplex PCR, the repertoire was profiled, and TCRdb retains in-frame clones only, with some absent. This sample yields approximately 150,000 clones, of which roughly 93% are seen a single time; about 0.9% belongs to the top ten. The sequencing used peripheral blood, collected on day 0 of AZD1222 vaccination. The receptor set was obtained from an adult in good health. Both conserved end residues are part of each CDR3. D genes are given only for firm matches.

j_call d_call v_call cdr3_aa cdr3_nt
TRBJ1-2 - TRBV7-8 CASSLAARYGYTF TGTGCCAGCAGCTTAGCGGCCCGCTATGGCTACACCTTC
TRBJ1-2 - TRBV12-3/TRBV12-4 CASSFGTHYGYTF TGTGCCAGCAGTTTTGGCACCCACTATGGCTACACCTTC
TRBJ1-1 - TRBV5-1 CASSLDGMLNTEAFF TGCGCCAGCAGCTTGGATGGCATGTTGAACACTGAAGCTTTCTTT
TRBJ1-3 - TRBV11-2 CASSLGSGNTIYF TGTGCCAGCAGCTTAGGATCGGGAAACACCATATATTTT
TRBJ1-4 - TRBV28 CASSWGGRVRREKLFF TGTGCCAGCAGTTGGGGGGGGAGGGTGAGGCGTGAAAAACTGTTTTTT
TRBJ1-2 - TRBV3-1/TRBV3-2 CASSQDNNYGYTF TGTGCCAGCAGCCAGGACAATAACTATGGCTACACCTTC
TRBJ2-1 - TRBV7-6 CASSLSPGSLVSREQFF TGTGCCAGCAGCCTATCCCCGGGGTCCCTAGTCTCCAGGGAGCAGTTCTTC
TRBJ1-2 - TRBV27 CASSLQWEGYGYTF TGTGCCAGCAGTTTACAGTGGGAAGGCTATGGCTACACCTTC
TRBJ2-5 - TRBV2 CASSVSNGLRGTQYF TGTGCCAGCAGTGTATCCAATGGACTCAGGGGGACCCAGTACTTC
TRBJ1-2 - TRBV5-8 CASSLTGRYTF TGTGCCAGCAGCCTGACAGGCCGTTACACCTTC
TRBJ2-2 TRBD2 TRBV19 CASSIRLAGGPRTGELFF TGTGCCAGTAGTATACGTCTAGCGGGGGGGCCTAGGACCGGGGAGCTGTTTTTT
TRBJ2-7 TRBD2 TRBV5-1 CASSPTSGVEGEQYF TGCGCCAGCAGCCCGACTAGCGGGGTGGAGGGAGAGCAGTACTTC
TRBJ2-3 TRBD2 TRBV7-9 CASSLGLAGPDTQYF TGTGCCAGCAGCTTAGGACTAGCGGGGCCAGATACGCAGTATTTT
TRBJ2-7 - TRBV5-6 CASKRTGGQTYEQYF TGTGCCAGCAAACGCACGGGGGGACAGACCTACGAGCAGTACTTC